A selection of T cell receptor beta chains follows, all from one sample in a study of blood T cell repertoires in COVID-19. The method was immunoSEQ multiplex PCR; TCRdb's version includes in-frame clones alone and lacks a portion of them. This sample has 130,000 to 150,000 clones, with roughly 84% found just once. Sequenced: peripheral blood. The receptor set was obtained from a woman between 45 and 60 years old in a cohort sampled during active or convalescent COVID-19. CDR3s include the opening cysteine and the closing phenylalanine or tryptophan. Fields, in order: clone size, D gene, V gene, J gene, CDR3 protein, CDR3 DNA. A D gene is named only where the DNA matches it firmly. Not every row has a clone size; where given, it reads once, few, many or a size class.

>-|-|TRBV5-4|TRBJ1-5
CASSSNRDQPQHF
TGTGCCAGCAGCTCGAACAGGGATCAGCCCCAGCATTTT
>-|-|TRBV7-9|TRBJ1-2
CASSLGADLGYGYTF
TGTGCCAGCAGCTTAGGGGCTGACCTGGGCTATGGCTACACCTTC
>-|TRBD1|TRBV4-1|TRBJ1-4
CASSQDGMTGRGKLFF
TGCGCCAGCAGCCAAGACGGGATGACAGGGCGCGGGAAACTGTTTTTT
>-|TRBD2|TRBV28|TRBJ2-7
CASFSYGRGGRTYEQYF
TGTGCCAGCTTTAGTTATGGACGGGGGGGTCGAACCTACGAGCAGTACTTC
>-|-|TRBV9|TRBJ2-1
CASSASVYNEQFF
TGTGCCAGCAGCGCGTCAGTCTACAATGAGCAGTTCTTC
>-|TRBD2|TRBV6-2/TRBV6-3|TRBJ2-2
CASSFGLAGGPTGELFF
TGTGCCAGCAGTTTCGGACTAGCGGGGGGGCCCACCGGGGAGCTGTTTTTT
>few|-|TRBV21-1|TRBJ2-1
CASSNLAPYNEQFF
TGTGCCAGCAGCAATCTGGCCCCCTACAATGAGCAGTTCTTC
>-|TRBD1|TRBV6-1|TRBJ1-6
CASSEITRQGVNNSPLHF
TGTGCCAGCAGCGAAATTACCCGACAGGGGGTGAATAATTCACCCCTCCACTTT
>-|TRBD2|TRBV7-6|TRBJ2-7
CASSQIAGGKYEQYF
TGTGCCAGCAGCCAGATAGCGGGGGGGAAATACGAGCAGTACTTC
>-|TRBD1|TRBV5-4|TRBJ2-1
CASSPGQDSNEQFF
TGTGCCAGCAGCCCGGGACAGGACAGCAATGAGCAGTTCTTC
>-|TRBD1|TRBV6-5|TRBJ2-7
CASRDGTGPSYEQYF
TGTGCCAGCAGGGACGGGACAGGGCCCTCCTACGAGCAGTACTTC
>-|-|TRBV4-3|TRBJ1-2
CASSQLDSSYYGYTF
TGCGCCAGCAGCCAACTGGACAGCTCCTACTATGGCTACACCTTC
>-|TRBD1|TRBV5-1|TRBJ1-5
CASSPGTGKHQPQHF
TGCGCCAGCAGCCCCGGGACAGGGAAGCATCAGCCCCAGCATTTT
>-|-|TRBV20-1|TRBJ1-2
CAAGSLVGYTF
TGCGCCGCCGGGTCCCTAGTGGGCTACACCTTC
>-|-|TRBV7-2|TRBJ1-6
CASSLTGTSYSPLHF
TGTGCCAGCAGCTTAACAGGGACATCATATTCACCCCTCCACTTT
>-|-|TRBV12-3/TRBV12-4|TRBJ1-4
CASSAGGRELFF
TGTGCCAGCAGTGCCGGGGGTAGGGAACTGTTTTTT
>-|TRBD1|TRBV19|TRBJ1-5
CASRTKTGTGDQPQHF
TGTGCCAGTAGGACTAAGACTGGGACAGGGGATCAGCCCCAGCATTTT
>-|TRBD2|TRBV9|TRBJ2-3
CASSVTAGVDTQYF
TGTGCCAGCAGCGTAACAGCGGGGGTAGATACGCAGTATTTT
>-|-|TRBV6-1|TRBJ1-5
CASSDRGTSNQPQHF
TGTGCCAGCAGTGACAGGGGCACTAGCAATCAGCCCCAGCATTTT
>-|TRBD2|TRBV9|TRBJ2-3
CASSTGLAGDATDTQYF
TGTGCCAGCAGCACCGGACTAGCGGGGGACGCCACAGATACGCAGTATTTT
>-|-|TRBV3-1/TRBV3-2|TRBJ1-6
CASSPQGIRNSPLHF
TGTGCCAGCAGCCCTCAGGGGATCCGTAATTCACCCCTCCACTTT
>-|-|TRBV5-4|TRBJ1-3
CASSFEGSAIYF
TGTGCCAGCAGCTTCGAGGGATCCGCCATATATTTT
>-|TRBD2|TRBV6-5|TRBJ2-3
CATSDRGGTDTQYF
TGTGCCACCTCCGACCGGGGGGGCACAGATACGCAGTATTTT
>few|-|TRBV6-5|TRBJ2-3
CASSPLASTDTQYF
TGTGCCAGCAGCCCCCTAGCGAGCACAGATACGCAGTATTTT
>-|TRBD2|TRBV5-6|TRBJ2-4
CASSSPSGRIQYF
TGTGCCAGCAGCTCCCCTAGCGGCCGCATTCAGTACTTC
>-|TRBD1|TRBV4-1|TRBJ1-3
CASSQRTGFGNTIYF
TGCGCCAGCAGCCAGAGGACAGGGTTTGGAAACACCATATATTTT
>-|TRBD1|TRBV11-2|TRBJ2-5
CASRGTGEETQYF
TGTGCCAGCAGGGGGACAGGGGAAGAGACCCAGTACTTC
>-|-|TRBV4-1|TRBJ1-2
CASSRGGRANYGYTF
TGCGCCAGCAGCCGGGGAGGGCGAGCTAACTATGGCTACACCTTC
>-|-|TRBV7-2|TRBJ1-6
CASSSRGGRWSPLHF
TGTGCCAGCAGCTCTAGGGGGGGGCGATGGTCACCCCTCCACTTT
>-|-|TRBV9|TRBJ1-2
CASSTPYGYTF
TGTGCCAGCAGTACACCTTATGGCTACACCTTC
>-|-|TRBV18|TRBJ2-1
CASSPLLSSYNEQFF
TGTGCCAGCTCACCACTCCTAAGCTCCTACAATGAGCAGTTCTTC
>-|TRBD1|TRBV18|TRBJ1-2
CASSSTGGGANYGYTF
TGTGCCAGCTCATCGACAGGGGGCGGAGCTAACTATGGCTACACCTTC
>-|TRBD1|TRBV5-1|TRBJ2-7
CASSLGGQGFYEQYF
TGCGCCAGCAGCTTGGGAGGACAGGGGTTCTACGAGCAGTACTTC
>-|TRBD1|TRBV5-8|TRBJ1-2
CASSLVLLTPGTGKGYTF
TGTGCCAGCAGCTTGGTCTTACTTACACCCGGGACAGGGAAGGGCTACACCTTC
>-|TRBD2|TRBV11-2|TRBJ2-7
CASSLGTSGGSEQYF
TGTGCCAGCAGCTTAGGGACTAGCGGGGGGTCAGAGCAGTACTTC
>few|-|TRBV2|TRBJ2-1
CASSDLLQNEQFF
TGTGCCAGCAGTGATCTCCTCCAGAATGAGCAGTTCTTC
>-|TRBD1|TRBV7-9|TRBJ2-7
CASSPGQGFNEQYF
TGTGCCAGCAGCCCGGGACAGGGGTTCAACGAGCAGTACTTC
>-|-|TRBV2|TRBJ2-3
CASSRAAGTDTQYF
TGTGCCAGCAGCCGTGCGGCGGGCACAGATACGCAGTATTTT